This TCR beta chain is from a study of patients and donors after allogeneic stem cell transplantation. TCRdb used MiXCR to reprocess the RT-PCR reads, holding one entry per CDR3 protein. The table records more than 850,000 distinct CDR3 sequences, over 15% of them present only once. This CDR3 has 15 residues. From germline, CDR1 is SGHDT and CDR2 YYEEEE. The junction had 2 bases not matched to a gene; V was cut back by 4 bases and J by 0 bases. The clonotype was recovered from a human donor who was either an allogeneic HSCT recipient or a stem cell or donor lymphocyte infusion donor (not recorded which). It is not recorded whose cells these are; they may come from a transplant donor. Sequenced: blood, either unsorted or a sorted T cell fraction (not recorded which). The J gene is TRBJ2-3, the V gene TRBV5-6; TRBD2 matches 10 bases. The DNA for the CDR3 is TGTGCCAGCAGCACTAGCGGGGTCAGCACAGATACGCAGTATTTT. Protein sequence: CASSTSGVSTDTQYF.